This T cell receptor (beta chain) was found in a study of T cell repertoires in cytomegalovirus infection. Study findings and constraints: What dominated the ex vivo response were HLA-C-restricted CMV-specific TCR beta clonotypes.

There are 15 residues in the CDR3. Unmatched junction bases numbered 10, after V lost 4 bases and J lost 5 bases. Germline lookup yields CDR1 MDHEN and CDR2 SYDVKM. TCRdb analysed the reads with MiXCR anew, one entry per CDR3 protein. Of under 90,000 distinct CDR3 sequences in the sample, under 55% are singletons; the top ten hold 93%. Points on this clonotype: The antigen is undetermined.

The specimen comprised CD8+ T cells from cultured PBMCs, sampled from culture after CMV antigen stimulation. This TCR derives from a human donor in good health (CMV status not recorded). Some clones in this sample may be carry-over from other donors' samples. The chain joins TRBV28 to TRBJ1-1; the match to TRBD1 covers 7 bases. The CDR3 spells CASSSIRTGGTEAFF. CDR3 coding DNA: TGTGCCAGCAGTTCGATCAGGACAGGCGGTACTGAAGCTTTCTTT.